This TCR beta chain is drawn from a study of T cell repertoires in cytomegalovirus infection (dated by TCRdb to about 2019). About the full investigation: Donor HLA type was relevant to the analysis, because carriage of CMV infection together with the matching HLA type was indicated by public TCR beta signatures.

This clonotype has only one observation. Its antigen is not yet known. No per-base quality is available; no much larger clone lies one base away. A single read makes a weak case. Results the study describes overall, beyond this receptor: In both this cohort and an independent roughly 400-donor cohort, the cumulative frequency of public TCR beta family members distinguished carriers of CMV infection plus the relevant HLA type. The ex vivo response was dominated by HLA-C-restricted CMV-specific TCR beta clonotypes, which also provided the single most frequent clonotype in two of eight donors.

The junction carries 20 bases between V and J, which are trimmed by 5 bases and 0 bases respectively. Taken from the germline V gene, the CDR1 and CDR2 loops are SGHVS and FNYEAQ. From cysteine to phenylalanine, the CDR3 is 17 amino acids long. Only CDR3 DNA is held: 51 bases, read in frame from base 1. Reads for this sample came from an Illumina HiSeq 1500. TCRdb reprocessed the public reads (quality trimming at Q25 with fastp, clone calling with MiXCR) and kept in-frame beta chains. Every entry covers one CDR3 protein and lists the most common genes and DNA from its rows. This sample holds some 600,000 distinct CDR3 sequences; 20% to 25% were observed only once. 8% of the sample comes from the top ten.

The sequence was collected from a human donor in good health (CMV status not recorded). Some clones in this sample may be carry-over from other donors' samples. The chain couples TRBV7-6 to TRBJ2-7, and the D gene may be TRBD1, 6 bases matching. Sequences were obtained from CD8+ T cells from PBMCs. At the DNA level, the sequence is TGTGCCAGCAGCGGAAACCCGTTAGGGGGACCCTCCTACGAGCAGTACTTC. This gives the protein CASSGNPLGGPSYEQYF.